A single T cell receptor beta chain is shown here with its context. Its specificity is unknown. This specimen comes from a study of vaccination and CD4 T cells after COVID-19. Study-level information: Researchers treated cells with overlapping spike peptides taken from SARS-CoV-2, HCoV-NL63, HCoV-OC43 and HCoV-229E.

The treatment is: roughly nine-day PBMC culture with coronavirus spike peptide pools or control peptides (ViraFEST assay). T cells were expanded with peptide pools, and expanded clonotypes were identified by TCR sequencing. An Oncomine TCR Beta short-read assay was used to sequence the DNA from cultured CD4+ T cells. TCRdb reprocessed the PCR reads via MiXCR and lists one record per CDR3 protein. The table shows around 9,000 distinct CDR3 sequences, with around 57% occurring only once. The V gene lost 3 bases and the J gene lost 7 bases, with 16 bases spanning the gap. Per germline, CDR1 DFQATT and CDR2 SNEGSKA (reference sequence). The CDR3 covers 13 residues.

The gene calls are TRBV20-1 and TRBJ2-7; D tentatively reads TRBD1 or TRBD2 (7 bases each). The sequence was obtained from a human donor who had recovered from COVID-19. Sequences were obtained from CD4+ T cells from blood, cultured in vitro. DNA for the CDR3: TGCAGTGCTAGCCCCAGGGGGGGCCCAGAGCAGTACTTC. Translated: CSASPRGGPEQYF.